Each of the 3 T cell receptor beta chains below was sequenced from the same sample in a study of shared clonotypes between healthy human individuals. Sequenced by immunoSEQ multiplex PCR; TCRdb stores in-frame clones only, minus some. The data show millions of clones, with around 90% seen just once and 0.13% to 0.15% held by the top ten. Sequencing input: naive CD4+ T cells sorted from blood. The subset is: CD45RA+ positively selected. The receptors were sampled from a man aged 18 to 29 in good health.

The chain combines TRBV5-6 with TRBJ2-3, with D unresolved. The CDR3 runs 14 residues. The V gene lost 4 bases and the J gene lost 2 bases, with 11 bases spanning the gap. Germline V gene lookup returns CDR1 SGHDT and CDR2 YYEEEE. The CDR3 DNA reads TGTGCCAGCAGCCCCGCTCTATACACAGATACGCAGTATTTT. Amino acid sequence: CASSPALYTDTQYF. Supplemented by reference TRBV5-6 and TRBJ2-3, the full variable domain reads DAGVTQSPTHLIKTRGQQVTLRCSPKSGHDTVSWYQQALGQGPQFIFQYYEEEERQRGNFPDRFSGHQFPNYSSELNVNALLLGDSALYLCASSPALYTDTQYFGPGTRLTVL.

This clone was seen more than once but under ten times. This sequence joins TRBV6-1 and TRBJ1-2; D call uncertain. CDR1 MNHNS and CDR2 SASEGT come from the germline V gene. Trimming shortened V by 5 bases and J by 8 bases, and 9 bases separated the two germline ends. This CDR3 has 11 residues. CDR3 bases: TGTGCCAGCAGTCATCGGTTGGGCTACACCTTC. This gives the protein CASSHRLGYTF.

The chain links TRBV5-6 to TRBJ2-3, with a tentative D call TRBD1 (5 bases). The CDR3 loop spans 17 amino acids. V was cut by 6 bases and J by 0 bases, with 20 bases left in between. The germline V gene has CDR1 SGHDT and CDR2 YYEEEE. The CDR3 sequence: CASNRRGIIKSTDTQYF. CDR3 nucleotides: TGTGCCAGCAATCGAAGGGGTATAATCAAAAGCACAGATACGCAGTATTTT.